Listed below are T cell receptor beta chains from one sample, sequenced in a study of T-cell memory formation after mild COVID-19. Using its own MiXCR run on the 5' RACE reads, TCRdb lists one record per CDR3 protein. The sample records 250,000 to 300,000 distinct CDR3 sequences, 15% to 20% being singletons. The specimen was PBMCs or a T cell subset sorted from them (not recorded which). The source of these receptors is a man younger than 30 who had mild COVID-19 (a few samples of this study predate the infection). Cell type and time point are not known. CDR3s include the opening cysteine and the closing phenylalanine or tryptophan. D genes are given only for firm matches. Clone size is not always given. Where it is, it says once, few, many or a class for expanded clones.

many TRBJ1-1 . 14 TRBV5-1 CASSLISKGTEAFF TGCGCCAGCAGCTTAATCTCGAAGGGGACTGAAGCTTTCTTT
. TRBJ1-4 . 12 TRBV29-1 CSVESVDEKLFF TGCAGCGTTGAAAGCGTCGATGAAAAACTGTTTTTT
few TRBJ1-2 TRBD1 15 TRBV20-1 CSARGGTGETGGYTF TGCAGTGCCAGGGGGGGGACAGGGGAAACGGGCGGCTACACCTTC
few TRBJ2-3 . 14 TRBV5-1 CASSLGGPQNTQYF TGCGCCAGCAGCTTGGGAGGACCTCAAAATACGCAGTATTTT
few TRBJ2-5 . 16 TRBV20-1 CSARDLPGRFQETQYF TGCAGTGCTAGAGATCTGCCCGGCAGGTTTCAAGAGACCCAGTACTTC
many TRBJ2-5 . 15 TRBV9 CASSVAGGFQETQYF TGTGCCAGCAGCGTAGCGGGGGGCTTCCAAGAGACCCAGTACTTC
. TRBJ2-2 TRBD1 17 TRBV5-4 CASSTGDRASNTGELFF TGTGCCAGCAGCACGGGGGACAGGGCCTCGAACACCGGGGAGCTGTTTTTT
few TRBJ2-2 TRBD1 13 TRBV6-1 CATGTDNTGELFF TGTGCCACCGGGACAGATAACACCGGGGAGCTGTTTTTT
. TRBJ2-7 . 12 TRBV29-1 CSAARPGLEQYF TGCAGCGCCGCCCGCCCCGGTCTCGAGCAGTACTTC
few TRBJ2-3 . 16 TRBV28 CASSSRGRAARDTQYF TGTGCCAGCAGTTCCCGGGGAAGGGCCGCACGAGATACGCAGTATTTT
many TRBJ1-2 TRBD1 19 TRBV6-5 CASSPAIGTGTSFFYGYTF TGTGCCAGCAGCCCTGCGATTGGGACAGGGACGTCCTTTTTCTATGGCTACACCTTC
. TRBJ2-1 . 12 TRBV27 CASSLFRGEQFF TGTGCCAGCAGCCTATTCAGGGGTGAGCAGTTCTTC
. TRBJ1-5 . 14 TRBV19 CASTPNRDNQPQHF TGTGCCAGTACTCCCAACAGGGACAATCAGCCCCAGCATTTT
. TRBJ1-1 . 13 TRBV9 CASSVFSGTEAFF TGTGCCAGCAGCGTCTTTAGTGGCACTGAAGCTTTCTTT
. TRBJ2-5 . 14 TRBV6-5 CASSYYRGGETQYF TGTGCCAGCAGTTACTACAGAGGAGGGGAGACCCAGTACTTC
few TRBJ2-7 . 15 TRBV7-2 CASSLEYGGRYEQYF TGTGCCAGCAGCTTAGAATACGGCGGGCGCTACGAGCAGTACTTC
few TRBJ2-7 . 12 TRBV6-6 CASSEDVYEQYF TGTGCCAGCAGTGAGGACGTCTACGAGCAGTACTTC
few TRBJ1-3 . 14 TRBV6-1 CASSEHESGNTIYF TGTGCCAGCAGTGAACACGAGTCTGGAAACACCATATATTTT
. TRBJ2-7 . 13 TRBV6-2/TRBV6-3 CASSGQSSYEQYF TGTGCCAGCAGCGGACAGAGCTCCTACGAGCAGTACTTC
. TRBJ1-4 . 13 TRBV5-1 CASSWGTKEKLFF TGCGCCAGCAGCTGGGGGACCAAGGAAAAACTGTTTTTT
many TRBJ2-3 TRBD2 15 TRBV5-1 CASGLGLAGSDTQYF TGCGCCAGCGGCCTGGGACTAGCGGGGTCAGATACGCAGTATTTT
few TRBJ2-7 . 15 TRBV7-9 CASSPTISGSYEQYF TGTGCCAGCAGTCCTACAATTAGCGGCTCCTACGAGCAGTACTTC
many TRBJ2-5 . 13 TRBV27 CASTGFGGETQYF TGTGCCAGCACCGGTTTTGGGGGAGAGACCCAGTACTTC
. TRBJ2-1 . 13 TRBV2 CASSERQYNEQFF TGTGCCAGCAGTGAACGACAATACAATGAGCAGTTCTTC
few TRBJ2-7 TRBD1 15 TRBV11-2 CASSSWTGKNHEQYF TGTGCCAGCAGCTCCTGGACAGGGAAGAACCACGAGCAGTACTTC
. TRBJ1-1 . 15 TRBV7-2 CASNPSQRMNTEAFF TGTGCCAGCAACCCTTCACAGAGGATGAACACTGAAGCTTTCTTT
. TRBJ2-5 . 16 TRBV27 CASSFRGLRGKETQYF TGTGCCAGCAGTTTCCGGGGACTCAGGGGAAAAGAGACCCAGTACTTC
few TRBJ2-3 . 14 TRBV7-8 CASSLDPSVDTQYF TGTGCCAGCAGCTTGGACCCGAGTGTAGATACGCAGTATTTT
. TRBJ2-2 . 14 TRBV28 CASSLYGVAGELFF TGTGCCAGCAGTTTATATGGGGTGGCCGGGGAGCTGTTTTTT
. TRBJ2-6 . 15 TRBV5-1 CASSRGLAGANVLTF TGCGCCAGCAGCCGGGGTTTGGCTGGGGCCAACGTCCTGACTTTC
few TRBJ2-7 TRBD1 15 TRBV4-1 CASSQGQGTGYEQYF TGCGCCAGCAGCCAAGGACAGGGAACCGGCTACGAGCAGTACTTC
. TRBJ2-3 TRBD2 18 TRBV7-8 CASSLASGGGLGTDTQYF TGTGCCAGCAGCTTAGCTAGCGGGGGGGGGTTAGGGACAGATACGCAGTATTTT
few TRBJ1-1 TRBD1 17 TRBV5-1 CASSLGDRVFQGTEAFF TGCGCCAGCAGCTTGGGGGACAGGGTTTTTCAAGGAACTGAAGCTTTCTTT
. TRBJ1-2 TRBD1 16 TRBV7-9 CASSFPEGAANYGYTF TGTGCCAGCAGCTTCCCCGAGGGGGCCGCGAACTATGGCTACACCTTC
. TRBJ1-1 . 14 TRBV12-3/TRBV12-4 CASSLVRLNTEAFF TGTGCCAGCAGTTTGGTCAGGTTGAACACTGAAGCTTTCTTT
few TRBJ1-6 . 12 TRBV4-2 CASSQEDSPLHF TGTGCCAGCAGCCAAGAAGATTCACCCCTCCACTTT
. TRBJ2-7 TRBD1 15 TRBV29-1 CSVESGQGETYEQYF TGCAGCGTTGAATCCGGACAGGGGGAAACCTACGAGCAGTACTTC